This T cell receptor beta chain emerged from a study of blood T cells in healthy people across ages. V dropped 0 bases and J dropped 10; count of bases not matched to a gene: 11. Germline V gives CDR1 DFQATT, CDR2 SNEGSKA (reference sequence). The CDR3 has 15 amino acids. PCR was performed a second time for roughly 6 to 12 cycles using a sample-barcoded 5' primer and a J-beta primer mix. In TCRdb, the 5' RACE reads were re-called with MiXCR into one record per CDR3 protein. The sample yields around 1,100,000 distinct CDR3 sequences, 35% to 40% seen once. Sequenced sample: blood. The chain links TRBV20-1 to TRBJ2-1; 8 nucleotides align to TRBD2. The receptor was isolated from a man aged 18-30 years in good health. The CDR3 bases are TGCAGTGCTAGAGATTTTGCGGGGGGCTCTCCAGAGCAGTTCTTC. Its protein is CSARDFAGGSPEQFF.